These 25 T cell receptor beta chains were all obtained from the same sample, sequenced in a study of blood T cell repertoires in COVID-19. Sequencing was performed with immunoSEQ multiplex PCR; in TCRdb, only in-frame clones are kept and a portion is missing. The data hold just over 300,000 clones, with about 91% observed a single time. Sequencing input: PBMCs or T cells enriched from blood (not recorded which). These receptors originate from a woman between 18 and 29 years old who had recovered from COVID-19.

The gene calls are TRBV3-1 (or the pseudogene TRBV3-2) and TRBJ2-2; weak D call: TRBD1 (5 bases). The V gene's germline CDR1 is LGHDT and CDR2 YNNKEL (reference sequence). Between the trimmed V and J ends, which lost 4 bases and 7 bases, there was a span of 10 bases. The CDR3 extends over 13 amino acids. As DNA, the CDR3 is TGTGCCAGCAGCCTAAACAGGAACGGGGAGCTGTTTTTT. This sequence encodes CASSLNRNGELFF.

This clone is a singleton in its sample. The chain carries TRBV6-1 and TRBJ1-2, with D possibly being TRBD1 (5 bases). The CDR3 contains 16 residues. V was shortened by 0 bases and J by 8 bases, with 19 bases between the two germline ends. Germline CDR1 MNHNS, CDR2 SASEGT. The CDR3 sequence is CASSEALLRGFRGYTF. CDR3 coding DNA: TGTGCCAGCAGTGAAGCGCTTCTTCGGGGGTTCAGGGGCTACACCTTC.

The chain is built from TRBV25-1 and TRBJ1-5; D might be TRBD1 (6 bases). Germline V lookup: CDR1 MGHDK, CDR2 SYGVNS. The CDR3 spans 14 residues. In nucleotides, the CDR3 is TGTCAAAGGGGCAGGGGCCTGGGCAATCAGCCCCAGCATTTT. It specifies CQRGRGLGNQPQHF.

The CDR3 here is CASSPRPGVIPYNEQFF. CDR3 DNA sequence: TGTGCCAGCAGCCCTCGCCCAGGGGTAATCCCCTACAATGAGCAGTTCTTC. V gene TRBV14 combines with J gene TRBJ2-1, with D possibly being TRBD1 (6 bases). V lost 4 bases and J lost 2, with 18 bases in between. Germline V gives CDR1 SGHDN, CDR2 FVKESK. This CDR3 is 17 amino acids long.

This chain joins TRBV7-9 and TRBJ1-5; the D is unclear. The germline V gene has CDR1 SEHNR and CDR2 FQNEAQ (reference sequence). V lost 0 bases to trimming and J lost 0 bases, with 12 bases between them. The CDR3 contains 17 residues. CDR3 nucleotides: TGTGCCAGCAGCTTAGCGAATGCGGGTAATAGCAATCAGCCCCAGCATTTT. It encodes CASSLANAGNSNQPQHF.

The chain carries TRBV6-6 and TRBJ2-1; TRBD2 matches at 9 bases. This CDR3 region has 16 residues. V lost 2 bases and J lost 5; bases outside the gene matches: 7. CDR1 is MNHNY and CDR2 is SVGAGI in the germline V gene (reference sequence). The CDR3 loop is CASSYSVAGGNNEQFF. The CDR3, as DNA: TGTGCCAGCAGTTACAGCGTGGCGGGAGGGAACAATGAGCAGTTCTTC.

The sample holds a few counts of this clone. The chain combines TRBV9 with TRBJ2-1; TRBD2 aligns across 14 bases. This CDR3 has 21 amino acids. Germline V gene data show CDR1 as SGDLS and CDR2 as YYNGEE. J lost 2 bases, V lost 1 base, and 14 bases had no gene match. The CDR3 region has the DNA TGTGCCAGCAGCGTATCCTTGACTAGCGGGAGGGCCGGGTACGCCTACAATGAGCAGTTCTTC. Protein product: CASSVSLTSGRAGYAYNEQFF. Looking up the rest from reference TRBV9 and TRBJ2-1 gives the full variable domain: DSGVTQTPKHLITATGQRVTLRCSPRSGDLSVYWYQQSLDQGLQFLIQYYNGEERAKGNILERFSAQQFPDLHSELNLSSLELGDSALYFCASSVSLTSGRAGYAYNEQFFGPGTRLTVL.

The chain uses TRBV7-9 and TRBJ1-2; TRBD1 might be the D (5 bases). Trimming stripped 1 base from V and 5 bases from J, with 5 bases between. This CDR3 has 12 residues. CDR1 and CDR2 (germline): SEHNR, FQNEAQ (reference sequence). CDR3 nucleotides: TGTGCCAGCAGCTTAGGGACATATGGCTACACCTTC. It yields the protein CASSLGTYGYTF.

This chain joins TRBV6-2 or TRBV6-3 and TRBJ2-3; D is possibly TRBD2 (6 bases). The V end was cut by 5 bases, the J end by 4 bases, with 10 bases between. Germline V lookup: CDR1 MNHEY, CDR2 SVGEGT. This CDR3 is built from 13 residues. The CDR3 bases are TGTGCCAGCAGTCTCTGGAGGGCAGATACGCAGTATTTT. The encoded protein is CASSLWRADTQYF.

The rearrangement links TRBV19 to TRBJ1-1; D is unclear. Germline V gives CDR1 LNHDA, CDR2 SQIVND (reference sequence). The CDR3 is 14 amino acids. V lost 3 bases, J lost 6 bases, and 14 bases lay in between. The CDR3 region is CASSIGVPNSEAFF. CDR3 bases: TGTGCCAGTAGTATCGGGGTTCCGAATTCTGAAGCTTTCTTT.

The V gene is TRBV11-3, the J gene TRBJ1-3; D is possibly TRBD1 (6 bases). This CDR3 is 15 amino acids long. Trimming took 2 bases from V and 3 from J, leaving 11 bases between them. Germline loops: CDR1 SGHNT, CDR2 YENEEA. In DNA, the CDR3 is TGTGCCAGCAGCTTACCACAGGGTCATGGAAACACCATATATTTT. Its protein product is CASSLPQGHGNTIYF.

V gene TRBV5-1 combines with J gene TRBJ1-4; D gene unclear. CDR3 size: 14 residues. Germline CDR1 SGHRS, CDR2 YFSETQ. Trimming removed 0 bases at V and 8 bases at J, with 11 bases between. In DNA, the CDR3 is TGCGCCAGCAGCTTGGAGCAGGCGGGGGAAAAACTGTTTTTT. Protein: CASSLEQAGEKLFF.

The chain couples TRBV6-1 to TRBJ2-7; possibly TRBD1 for D (6 bases). In germline, CDR1 is MNHNS, CDR2 SASEGT. The CDR3 has 15 amino acids. V lost 3 bases to trimming and J lost 6 bases, with 18 bases between them. Written as DNA, the CDR3 is TGTGCCAGCAGTGAGTTCATGGACAGAGCTGCCGAGCAGTACTTC. Protein sequence: CASSEFMDRAAEQYF.

The chain employs TRBV20-1 and TRBJ1-4, with D perhaps TRBD1 (5 bases). Germline CDR1 is DFQATT and CDR2 is SNEGSKA (reference sequence). Trimming left V 3 bases short and J 1 base short, with 12 bases between. The CDR3 extends over 15 amino acids. The CDR3 DNA follows: TGCAGTGCTAGTTCGAGTCAGGGAACTAATGAAAAACTGTTTTTT. Protein: CSASSSQGTNEKLFF.

The rearrangement links TRBV6-6 to TRBJ1-1; weak D call: TRBD1 (5 bases). Trimming shortened V by 2 bases and J by 9 bases, and 16 bases separated the two germline ends. This CDR3 region has 14 residues. Germline V gives CDR1 MNHNY, CDR2 SVGAGI (reference sequence). This CDR3 reads CASSYGLGGRKAFF. DNA for the CDR3: TGTGCCAGCAGTTACGGATTGGGGGGGAGGAAAGCTTTCTTT.

This chain uses TRBV4-2 with TRBJ2-1, with TRBD2 matching over 8 bases. The CDR3 loop spans 16 amino acids. The V gene's germline CDR1 is LGHNA and CDR2 YNFKEQ. V was clipped by 1 base and J by 4 bases; unmatched bases: 6. In DNA form, the CDR3 reads TGTGCCAGCAGCCAAGGGGCCAGCGGGGGATACAATGAGCAGTTCTTC. Translated: CASSQGASGGYNEQFF.

The sample holds a few counts of this clone. The CDR3 reads CASRRDRDIGELFF. The CDR3, as DNA: TGTGCCAGCAGACGGGACAGGGACATCGGGGAGCTGTTTTTT. The chain uses TRBV7-9 and TRBJ2-2; 9 nucleotides align to TRBD1. With V trimmed by 6 bases and J by 7 bases, 6 bases remained unmatched. From germline, CDR1 is SEHNR and CDR2 FQNEAQ (reference sequence). This CDR3 has 14 residues.

The chain joins TRBV7-9 to TRBJ2-5; D not certain. With 3 bases removed from V and 5 bases from J, the gap between germline ends came to 7 bases. The germline gives CDR1 SEHNR, CDR2 FQNEAQ (reference sequence). The CDR3 is 12 amino acids. CDR3 loop: CASSLRFETQYF. The CDR3 nucleotides read TGTGCCAGCAGCTTGCGGTTTGAGACCCAGTACTTC.

The V and J genes are TRBV5-1 and TRBJ2-2; perhaps TRBD1 as D (6 bases). V was clipped by 1 base and J by 5 bases, with 15 bases between them. CDR1 is SGHRS, CDR2 YFSETQ, per germline. The CDR3 covers 16 residues. The CDR3 is CASSLQGGFGTGELFF. CDR3 DNA: TGCGCCAGCAGCTTGCAAGGGGGATTTGGGACCGGGGAGCTGTTTTTT.

This chain uses TRBV7-9 with TRBJ2-7, with TRBD1 identical over 7 bases. Trimming removed 0 bases from V and 8 bases from J; junction bases left unmatched: 4. Germline V gives CDR1 SEHNR, CDR2 FQNEAQ (reference sequence). There are 13 residues in the CDR3. CDR3: CASSLAETGKQYF. The CDR3 nucleotides are TGTGCCAGCAGCTTAGCAGAGACAGGGAAGCAGTACTTC.

The sample holds one count of this clone. The chain couples TRBV7-2 to TRBJ1-1; 7 positions match TRBD1. The CDR3 extends over 12 amino acids. Germline V gene lookup returns CDR1 SGHTA and CDR2 FQGNSA. The trim removed 4 bases at V and 4 bases at J, leaving 0 bases unmatched. The CDR3 reads CASSYRGTEAFF. The DNA of the CDR3 is TGTGCCAGCAGCTACAGGGGCACTGAAGCTTTCTTT.

A single count supports this clone. This chain uses TRBV6-2 or TRBV6-3 with TRBJ2-1; D not resolved. Trimming took off 3 bases at V and 8 bases at J, with 8 bases between the two ends. The length of the CDR3 is 12 residues. Germline assignment: CDR1 MNHEY and CDR2 SVGEGT. CDR3 protein: CASSYPQDEQFF. CDR3 sequence (DNA): TGTGCCAGCAGTTATCCTCAGGATGAGCAGTTCTTC.

The rearrangement uses TRBV7-6 and TRBJ2-5, with 14 bases lining up with TRBD2. This CDR3 has 16 amino acids. CDR1 and CDR2 from the germline V gene are SGHVS and FNYEAQ. V lost 3 bases to trimming and J lost 5 bases; unmatched junction nucleotides: 5. The DNA of the CDR3 is TGTGCCAGCAGCTTGGGACTAGCGGGGGCGGGGGAGACCCAGTACTTC. Translating it yields CASSLGLAGAGETQYF.

The chain couples TRBV5-4 to TRBJ2-5; 7 bases match TRBD1. J lost 5 bases, V lost 4 bases, and 8 bases had no gene match. This CDR3 spans 14 amino acids. Germline-derived CDR1 and CDR2 are SGHNT and YYREEE (reference sequence). CDR3 sequence (DNA): TGTGCCAGCAGCACACAGGGGTTGGGCGAGACCCAGTACTTC. It specifies CASSTQGLGETQYF.

The rearrangement joins TRBV4-1 to TRBJ1-1, with D perhaps matching TRBD1 (6 bases). CDR3 length: 15 residues. The germline V and J ends were trimmed by 0 bases and 7 bases, with 15 bases remaining between them. Germline CDR1 is MGHRA and CDR2 is YSYEKL. This CDR3 reads CASSQEEIRTVEAFF. In nucleotides, the CDR3 is TGCGCCAGCAGCCAAGAAGAAATTAGGACAGTTGAAGCTTTCTTT.